This T cell receptor beta chain was documented in a study of cytomegalovirus exposure and HLA in healthy donors. Healthy people donating bone marrow made up the donors. Use of 60 Vbeta and 13 Jbeta primers characterized the PCR. The protocol was immunoSEQ multiplex PCR, while the TCRdb copy is restricted to in-frame clones and leaves out a portion. The data contain under 200,000 clones, approximately 80% of them singletons. Regarding this clone: Its antigen is not known.

Trimming shortened V by 10 bases and J by 6 bases, and 13 bases separated the two germline ends. This CDR3 region has 11 residues. Germline CDR1 and CDR2: MDHEN and SYDVKM. Whole-study results and caveats: A later analysis linked a missense variant in DCLRE1C to the trimming of TCR beta V and J genes. Cytomegalovirus status, reportedly, was diagnosed with high specificity and sensitivity by the classifier. Productive status was seen about 90% or about 30% of the time for most TCR beta V segments in an earlier analysis.

The sample taken for sequencing was PBMCs. The chain combines TRBV28 with TRBJ2-7, with TRBD1 as a possible D gene (6 bases). This TCR was sampled from a male donor in good health and CMV-seropositive. The CDR3 here is CATGDQAEQYF. For the CDR3, the DNA is TGTGCCACAGGGGACCAAGCCGAGCAGTACTTC.